These 21 T cell receptor beta chains came from one sample sequenced in a study of blood T cell repertoires in COVID-19. Only in-frame clones appear in the TCRdb table, and some are missing; sequencing was by immunoSEQ multiplex PCR. The sample carries hundreds of thousands of clones, about 80% recorded once. Input material: peripheral blood. The source of these receptors is an older man with acute or convalescent COVID-19.

This clone was picked up one time. The chain links TRBV5-1 to TRBJ1-5, with a tentative D call TRBD1 (5 bases). This CDR3 is built from 14 residues. Trimming pared 0 bases from V and 3 bases from J, leaving 7 bases between. Germline lookup yields CDR1 SGHRS and CDR2 YFSETQ. The DNA for the CDR3 is TGCGCCAGCAGCTTGGTAGGGGACAATCAGCCCCAGCATTTT. This codes for CASSLVGDNQPQHF.

The rearrangement joins TRBV11-2 to TRBJ2-7; TRBD2 agrees at 15 bases. The CDR3 sequence is 19 residues long. Trimming took 2 bases from V and 0 from J; bases not matched to a gene: 8. Per the germline V gene, CDR1 is SGHAT and CDR2 is FQNNGV. CDR3 protein: CASSLTRTSGGAFSYEQYF. Here the CDR3 DNA reads TGTGCCAGCAGCTTAACAAGGACTAGCGGGGGGGCTTTCTCCTACGAGCAGTACTTC.

This clone was seen a handful of times. V and J are TRBV27 and TRBJ2-7; 8 bases are a match to TRBD1. V shed 5 bases, J shed 2 bases, and the junction held 8 bases outside the gene matches. This CDR3 is 15 amino acids long. The V gene's germline CDR1 is MNHEY and CDR2 SMNVEV (reference sequence). This CDR3 is CASSLRQGSTYEQYF. The CDR3 DNA reads as TGTGCCAGCAGTCTCAGACAGGGGAGCACCTACGAGCAGTACTTC.

This clone was found once. The V call is TRBV27, the J call TRBJ1-1; TRBD1 might be the D (5 bases). CDR1 and CDR2 (germline): MNHEY, SMNVEV (reference sequence). With 4 bases removed from V and 2 bases from J, the gap between germline ends came to 17 bases. This CDR3 is 16 amino acids long. The CDR3: CASSSPGRGRNTEAFF. The CDR3 coding sequence is TGTGCCAGCAGTTCCCCTGGGAGGGGTAGAAACACTGAAGCTTTCTTT.

The chain links TRBV7-9 to TRBJ1-1, with 7 bases lining up with TRBD1. V dropped 0 bases and J dropped 5; count of bases not matched to a gene: 6. The CDR3 is 15 residues long. Per the germline V gene, CDR1 is SEHNR and CDR2 is FQNEAQ (reference sequence). The CDR3 region is CASSLAHGQVTEAFF. The CDR3 bases are TGTGCCAGCAGCTTAGCCCACGGACAGGTAACTGAAGCTTTCTTT.

This chain uses TRBV11-2 with TRBJ2-7, with D unclear. The germline gives CDR1 SGHAT, CDR2 FQNNGV. CDR3 length: 14 residues. V lost 1 base and J 4 bases, leaving 11 bases between the germline ends. The CDR3 loop is CASSLGLSFYEQYF. CDR3 sequence (DNA): TGTGCCAGCAGCTTAGGACTTTCCTTTTACGAGCAGTACTTC. Complete variable domain (other parts from reference TRBV11-2 and TRBJ2-7): EAGVAQSPRYKIIEKRQSVAFWCNPISGHATLYWYQQILGQGPKLLIQFQNNGVVDDSQLPKDRFSAERLKGVDSTLKIQPAKLEDSAVYLCASSLGLSFYEQYFGPGTRLTVT.

V is TRBV5-1 and J is TRBJ2-7, with TRBD2 identical over 7 bases. This CDR3 has 16 amino acids. J gave up 4 bases and V 4 bases, and 14 bases lay outside the gene matches. Germline values: CDR1 SGHRS, CDR2 YFSETQ. CDR3 loop: CASSREAGPPGYEQYF. Here the CDR3 DNA reads TGCGCCAGCAGCCGGGAGGCCGGACCCCCTGGGTACGAGCAGTACTTC.

The V and J genes are TRBV4-2 and TRBJ1-2; 7 nucleotides agree with TRBD1. Germline-derived CDR1 and CDR2 are LGHNA and YNFKEQ. The CDR3 length is 17 residues. Trimming removed 1 base from V and 1 base from J; junction bases left unmatched: 9. CDR3: CASSQGVERQGNYGYTF. The CDR3 bases are TGTGCCAGCAGCCAAGGAGTCGAGAGACAGGGTAACTATGGCTACACCTTC.

The chain is built from TRBV24-1 and TRBJ1-2, with TRBD1 matching 9 bases. This CDR3 contains 17 residues. V was pared by 4 bases and J by 4 bases, with 12 bases of the junction left unmatched. The germline V gene encodes CDR1 KGHDR and CDR2 SFDVKD. The CDR3 reads CATSDPMHRGQGYGYTF. The CDR3 DNA sequence: TGTGCCACCAGTGACCCCATGCACAGGGGGCAAGGCTATGGCTACACCTTC.

This clone was detected a few times. This rearrangement joins TRBV7-9 to TRBJ1-5, with a possible D match to TRBD1 (5 bases). Trimming shortened V by 2 bases and J by 2 bases, and 10 bases separated the two germline ends. The CDR3 loop spans 15 amino acids. Germline CDR1 is SEHNR and CDR2 is FQNEAQ (reference sequence). The CDR3: CASSLSRVGNQPQHF. CDR3 in DNA: TGTGCCAGCAGCTTATCCAGGGTTGGCAATCAGCCCCAGCATTTT. Drawing the rest from reference TRBV7-9 and TRBJ1-5, the complete variable domain is DTGVSQNPRHKITKRGQNVTFRCDPISEHNRLYWYRQTLGQGPEFLTYFQNEAQLEKSRLLSDRFSAERPKGSFSTLEIQRTEQGDSAMYLCASSLSRVGNQPQHFGDGTRLSIL.

The chain links TRBV24-1 to TRBJ2-1; 12 nucleotides match TRBD2. The CDR3 spans 19 residues. Germline CDR1 and CDR2: KGHDR and SFDVKD. J lost 3 bases, V lost 0 bases, and 8 bases had no gene match. DNA for the CDR3: TGTGCCACCAGTGATTTGAATCCCTTGGGACTAGCGGGCTACAATGAGCAGTTCTTC. It encodes CATSDLNPLGLAGYNEQFF.

This clone was found a few times. This chain uses TRBV24-1 with TRBJ2-7; D uncertain. Germline V gene sequence: CDR1 KGHDR, CDR2 SFDVKD. V dropped 2 bases and J dropped 5 bases, with 9 bases sitting between them. CDR3 size: 13 residues. In DNA form, the CDR3 reads TGTGCCACCAGTGATTCCCTGGGCCACGAGCAGTACTTC. The encoded protein is CATSDSLGHEQYF.

This clone was seen once. The V gene is TRBV18, the J gene TRBJ2-3; D might be TRBD2 (7 bases). The CDR3 length is 14 residues. Trimming took 3 bases from V and 4 from J, leaving 11 bases between them. The germline gives CDR1 KGHSH, CDR2 LQKENI. The CDR3 loop reads CASSPGGGADTQYF. The CDR3 bases are TGTGCCAGCTCACCTGGGGGGGGCGCAGATACGCAGTATTTT.

The sample holds a few counts of this clone. The rearrangement joins TRBV6-1 to TRBJ1-2; the D is unclear. V shed 1 base and J shed 0 bases, with 6 bases lying between them. CDR3 length equals 14 residues. The germline gives CDR1 MNHNS, CDR2 SASEGT. The CDR3 sequence is CASSEGPANYGYTF. The CDR3 DNA follows: TGTGCCAGCAGTGAAGGGCCTGCTAACTATGGCTACACCTTC.

V is TRBV4-1 and J is TRBJ2-7; TRBD1 might be the D (6 bases). V was pared by 2 bases and J by 0 bases, with 14 bases between. This CDR3 region has 16 residues. Germline CDR1 reads MGHRA; CDR2 reads YSYEKL. The DNA of the CDR3 is TGCGCCAGCAGCCAACCGGGACACGGCAGCTCCTACGAGCAGTACTTC. Translated, it gives CASSQPGHGSSYEQYF.

The chain is built from TRBV5-6 and TRBJ1-1; perhaps TRBD1 as D (5 bases). CDR3 size: 13 residues. V lost 2 bases to trimming and J lost 3 bases, with 8 bases between them. In germline, CDR1 is SGHDT, CDR2 YYEEEE. CDR3 residues: CASSFPRDTEAFF. In DNA, the CDR3 is TGTGCCAGCAGCTTCCCCAGGGACACTGAAGCTTTCTTT.

The V gene is TRBV5-5, the J gene TRBJ1-2, with D unclear. Germline assignment: CDR1 SGHKS and CDR2 YYEKEE (reference sequence). V dropped 4 bases and J dropped 8 bases, with 12 bases sitting between them. The CDR3 is made up of 12 amino acids. The CDR3 spells CASSPDTHGYTF. The CDR3 bases are TGTGCCAGCAGCCCCGACACTCACGGCTACACCTTC.

V gene TRBV4-1 combines with J gene TRBJ1-2; no reliable D call. V shed 2 bases and J shed 4 bases, with 11 bases lying between them. Germline values: CDR1 MGHRA, CDR2 YSYEKL. This CDR3 contains 14 residues. The CDR3 DNA follows: TGCGCCAGCAGCCAACTCAGGATAGGCTATGGCTACACCTTC. Translation: CASSQLRIGYGYTF.

The rearrangement links TRBV5-1 to TRBJ1-3, with D perhaps TRBD1 (5 bases). CDR1 is SGHRS, CDR2 YFSETQ, per germline. V was shortened by 3 bases and J by 7 bases, with 14 bases between the two germline ends. This CDR3 has 14 amino acids. The CDR3 coding sequence is TGCGCCAGCAGCTCTACAAGGGCAGGGAACACCATATATTTT. Translated, it gives CASSSTRAGNTIYF.

The genes are TRBV4-1 and TRBJ1-1; D not resolved. Germline CDR1 reads MGHRA; CDR2 reads YSYEKL. V dropped 0 bases and J dropped 2 bases, with 7 bases sitting between them. CDR3 size: 14 residues. Written as DNA, the CDR3 is TGCGCCAGCAGCCAAGATCCAGGAAACACTGAAGCTTTCTTT. Translating it yields CASSQDPGNTEAFF.

The rearrangement links TRBV6-5 to TRBJ2-2, with 11 bases lining up with TRBD1. The CDR3 has 15 amino acids. CDR1 MNHEY and CDR2 SVGAGI come from the germline V gene. J lost 7 bases, V lost 4 bases, and 5 bases had no gene match. The CDR3 spells CASSSGTGGDGELFF. CDR3 coding DNA: TGTGCCAGCAGTTCCGGGACAGGGGGTGACGGGGAGCTGTTTTTT.